These T cell receptor beta chains were read from a single sample in a study of T-cell memory formation after mild COVID-19. Each CDR3 protein is one row after TCRdb ran MiXCR on the 5' RACE reads. The sample has about 450,000 distinct CDR3 sequences; 20% to 30% are singletons. Material: PBMCs or a T cell subset sorted from them (not recorded which). Source of these receptors: an adult woman who had mild COVID-19 (a few samples of this study predate the infection). Cell type and time point are not known. Both conserved end residues are part of each CDR3. The order of the fields is clone size, D gene, J gene, V gene, CDR3 DNA, CDR3 protein. A D gene is named only where the DNA matches it firmly. Clone size appears in some rows only: once, few, many, or a class for an expanded clone.

size: NA; D: NA; J: TRBJ2-1; V: TRBV20-1; DNA: TGCAGTGCTAGAGATCGTTATTCTAGTTACATTGAGCAGTTCTTC; CDR3: CSARDRYSSYIEQFF
size: NA; D: NA; J: TRBJ2-2; V: TRBV12-3/TRBV12-4; DNA: TGTGCCAGCAGTTTTCGTGTGGACGGGGAGCTGTTTTTT; CDR3: CASSFRVDGELFF
size: NA; D: NA; J: TRBJ1-5; V: TRBV7-3; DNA: TGTGCCAGCAGCTTTACCAATTGGAGTGTTGGACGCTCCCACTATAGCAATCAGCCCCAGCATTTT; CDR3: CASSFTNWSVGRSHYSNQPQHF
size: NA; D: NA; J: TRBJ1-1; V: TRBV5-4; DNA: TGTGCCAGCAGCTTGGCCGAGGGGCCGCGGACTGAAGCTTTCTTT; CDR3: CASSLAEGPRTEAFF
size: NA; D: NA; J: TRBJ2-3; V: TRBV21-1; DNA: TGTGCCAGCAGCACAAGGCCTCTAGCGGGAGGAGGTCAGGATGGCACAGATACGCAGTATTTT; CDR3: CASSTRPLAGGGQDGTDTQYF
size: NA; D: NA; J: TRBJ1-3; V: TRBV29-1; DNA: TGCAGCGTTGAATACGGGGGCCGCTCTGGAAACACCATATATTTT; CDR3: CSVEYGGRSGNTIYF
size: few; D: NA; J: TRBJ1-1; V: TRBV9; DNA: TGTGCCAGCAGCCTCAGTGGGGGGGGTTGGACTGAAGCTTTCTTT; CDR3: CASSLSGGGWTEAFF
size: NA; D: NA; J: TRBJ2-3; V: TRBV20-1; DNA: TGCAGTGCTCGGACTCCCACAGATACGCAGTATTTT; CDR3: CSARTPTDTQYF
size: NA; D: NA; J: TRBJ2-3; V: TRBV18; DNA: TGTGCCAGCTCAAGGAATGCACAAGATACGCAGTATTTT; CDR3: CASSRNAQDTQYF
size: few; D: TRBD1; J: TRBJ2-5; V: TRBV7-9; DNA: TGTGCCAGCAGCTCTGGGACAGGGGCGTTGTCGGAGACCCAGTACTTC; CDR3: CASSSGTGALSETQYF
size: NA; D: TRBD1; J: TRBJ2-3; V: TRBV24-1; DNA: TGTGCCACCAGGTCCGGGACAGGGGTTGATACGCAGTATTTT; CDR3: CATRSGTGVDTQYF
size: NA; D: TRBD2; J: TRBJ2-2; V: TRBV18; DNA: TGTGCCAGCTCGCATATAGCGGGAGGTTCGAACACCGGGGAGCTGTTTTTT; CDR3: CASSHIAGGSNTGELFF
size: NA; D: NA; J: TRBJ2-7; V: TRBV6-5; DNA: TGTGCCAGCAGTTCGCAGGGGAGATACGAGCAGTACTTC; CDR3: CASSSQGRYEQYF
size: NA; D: TRBD2; J: TRBJ2-1; V: TRBV3-1; DNA: TGTGCCAGCAGCCACGCGGGGGGCTGGTACAATGAGCAGTTCTTC; CDR3: CASSHAGGWYNEQFF
size: NA; D: TRBD2; J: TRBJ2-1; V: TRBV4-1; DNA: TGCGCCAGCAGCCAACTAGCGGGAGTAGGCAATGAGCAGTTCTTC; CDR3: CASSQLAGVGNEQFF
size: many; D: NA; J: TRBJ2-3; V: TRBV23-1; DNA: TGCGCCAGCAGTCAATCGGGGAGTAATGCAGATACGCAGTATTTT; CDR3: CASSQSGSNADTQYF
size: few; D: TRBD1; J: TRBJ1-1; V: TRBV20-1; DNA: TGCAGTGCTAGAGCAAACCAACACCGACAGGGATGGGCTGAAGCTTTCTTT; CDR3: CSARANQHRQGWAEAFF
size: NA; D: NA; J: TRBJ2-3; V: TRBV6-6; DNA: TGTGCCAGCAGTTACTCGATAGGGGGGCTCCCAGATACGCAGTATTTT; CDR3: CASSYSIGGLPDTQYF
size: NA; D: NA; J: TRBJ2-5; V: TRBV19; DNA: TGTGCCAGTAGTATACGCGTGGGACCCCAAGAGACCCAGTACTTC; CDR3: CASSIRVGPQETQYF
size: few; D: NA; J: TRBJ2-7; V: TRBV7-7; DNA: TGTGCCAGCAGCCAAGCCCGCGGCTACGAGCAGTACTTC; CDR3: CASSQARGYEQYF
size: few; D: TRBD2; J: TRBJ2-3; V: TRBV10-2; DNA: TGCGCCAGCAGGGGCGGACTAGAGACAGATACGCAGTATTTT; CDR3: CASRGGLETDTQYF
size: few; D: NA; J: TRBJ2-5; V: TRBV29-1; DNA: TGCAGCGTTGAAGGGTTGGAAGAGACCCAGTACTTC; CDR3: CSVEGLEETQYF
size: few; D: NA; J: TRBJ1-1; V: TRBV11-2; DNA: TGTGCCAGCAGCTTACTATGGGAGAACACTGAAGCTTTCTTT; CDR3: CASSLLWENTEAFF
size: NA; D: NA; J: TRBJ2-4; V: TRBV15; DNA: TGTGCCACCAGCAAGGGGGGCGCGGGGGCCAAAAACATTCAGTACTTC; CDR3: CATSKGGAGAKNIQYF
size: NA; D: NA; J: TRBJ2-6; V: TRBV5-1; DNA: TGCGCCAGCAGCTTGGCGTCCTCTGGGGCCAACGTCCTGACTTTC; CDR3: CASSLASSGANVLTF
size: NA; D: TRBD2; J: TRBJ2-2; V: TRBV6-2/TRBV6-3; DNA: TGTGCCAGCAGTCTTTGGACTAGCGGTCCAGGCGGGGAGCTGTTTTTT; CDR3: CASSLWTSGPGGELFF
size: medium-sized; D: NA; J: TRBJ2-2; V: TRBV19; DNA: TGTGCCAGTAGTCCCGGGACTTTCTTACTCGGGGAGCTGTTTTTT; CDR3: CASSPGTFLLGELFF
size: many; D: TRBD1; J: TRBJ2-1; V: TRBV5-1; DNA: TGCGCCAGCAGCGCTGGACAGGGTATCGGGTTCATGTCCTACAATGAGCAGTTCTTC; CDR3: CASSAGQGIGFMSYNEQFF
size: few; D: NA; J: TRBJ2-5; V: TRBV4-2; DNA: TGTGCCAGCAGCCAAGATTCGGGTCTTGGGACCCAGTACTTC; CDR3: CASSQDSGLGTQYF
size: NA; D: NA; J: TRBJ2-1; V: TRBV20-1; DNA: TGCAGTGCTAGAGGGGGAGAGGAGCAGTTCTTC; CDR3: CSARGGEEQFF
size: NA; D: NA; J: TRBJ2-1; V: TRBV7-2; DNA: TGTGCCAGCAGCTTATGGTTGGGGTATGAGCAGTTCTTC; CDR3: CASSLWLGYEQFF
size: NA; D: TRBD2; J: TRBJ2-7; V: TRBV15; DNA: TGTGCCACCAGCAGGACCTCTAGCGGGAGTACCCACGAGCAGTACTTC; CDR3: CATSRTSSGSTHEQYF
size: few; D: NA; J: TRBJ2-1; V: TRBV9; DNA: TGTGCCAGCAGCGGGGACCACTCCTACAATGAGCAGTTCTTC; CDR3: CASSGDHSYNEQFF
size: NA; D: NA; J: TRBJ1-2; V: TRBV2; DNA: TGTGCCAGCAAAAGGTCGTTTGAGGGCTACACCTTC; CDR3: CASKRSFEGYTF
size: few; D: NA; J: TRBJ1-1; V: TRBV29-1; DNA: TGCAGCGTTGAGACGAGGGGCTGGGAGCCCGACGAAGCTTTCTTT; CDR3: CSVETRGWEPDEAFF
size: NA; D: TRBD2; J: TRBJ2-1; V: TRBV7-6; DNA: TGTGCCAGCAGCTTAGGAACTAGCGGGAGCTCGGATGAGCAGTTCTTC; CDR3: CASSLGTSGSSDEQFF
size: few; D: NA; J: TRBJ1-2; V: TRBV29-1; DNA: TGCAGCGTCGACCTTACGGGCACCACCTTC; CDR3: CSVDLTGTTF
size: NA; D: NA; J: TRBJ1-1; V: TRBV19; DNA: TGTGCCAGTAGTATTGGTAACACTGAAGCTTTCTTT; CDR3: CASSIGNTEAFF
size: few; D: NA; J: TRBJ2-7; V: TRBV5-1; DNA: TGCGCCAGCAGCTTGGGACTTATACCCTACGAGCAGTACTTC; CDR3: CASSLGLIPYEQYF
size: NA; D: NA; J: TRBJ2-3; V: TRBV11-2; DNA: TGTGCCAGCAGCCGGGGATGGGGGACGCAGTATTTT; CDR3: CASSRGWGTQYF
size: few; D: TRBD2; J: TRBJ2-7; V: TRBV4-3; DNA: TGCGCCAGCAGCCCAGGGACTAGCGGGAGAGATGAGCAGTACTTC; CDR3: CASSPGTSGRDEQYF
size: NA; D: TRBD2; J: TRBJ2-7; V: TRBV3-1; DNA: TGTGCCAGCAGCCGGTCTAGCGGTCGGGACGAGCAGTACTTC; CDR3: CASSRSSGRDEQYF
size: many; D: NA; J: TRBJ1-6; V: TRBV2; DNA: TGTGCCAGCAGTGGGGCAGGGTCCTTTATAGGTTCACCCCTCCACTTT; CDR3: CASSGAGSFIGSPLHF
size: few; D: NA; J: TRBJ2-1; V: TRBV12-3/TRBV12-4; DNA: TGTGCCAGCAGTGGCGGGGCAGCTCCTATCTTC; CDR3: CASSGGAAPIF
size: NA; D: TRBD2; J: TRBJ2-2; V: TRBV6-1; DNA: TGTGCCAGCAGTCGTGTAGCGGGCACCGGGGAGCTGTTTTTT; CDR3: CASSRVAGTGELFF
size: NA; D: NA; J: TRBJ2-7; V: TRBV20-1; DNA: TGCAGTGCTAGGGTGTTAGGTACCTACGAGCAGTACTTC; CDR3: CSARVLGTYEQYF
size: NA; D: TRBD2; J: TRBJ2-5; V: TRBV9; DNA: TGTGCCAGCAGCGGCCTAGCGGGGCAGGGGGAGACCCAGTACTTC; CDR3: CASSGLAGQGETQYF
size: many; D: NA; J: TRBJ1-2; V: TRBV28; DNA: TGTGCCAGCAGTTTCCCAGACAGAAGTCACTATGGCTACACCTTC; CDR3: CASSFPDRSHYGYTF
size: NA; D: NA; J: TRBJ2-3; V: TRBV7-8; DNA: TGTGCCAGCAGCTTAGCGCCGGGAGATACGCAGTATTTT; CDR3: CASSLAPGDTQYF
size: few; D: NA; J: TRBJ2-7; V: TRBV30; DNA: TGTGCCTGGAGCCACCTCACCGCCTACGAGCAGTACTTC; CDR3: CAWSHLTAYEQYF
size: NA; D: NA; J: TRBJ1-1; V: TRBV7-9; DNA: TGTGCCAGCAGCTTGCCACAGAACACTGAAGCTTTCTTT; CDR3: CASSLPQNTEAFF
size: NA; D: NA; J: TRBJ2-2; V: TRBV7-8; DNA: TGTGCCAGCAGCCAGGACTACAACGGGGAGCTGTTTTTT; CDR3: CASSQDYNGELFF
size: few; D: TRBD1; J: TRBJ2-1; V: TRBV4-2; DNA: TGTGCCAGCAGCCAAGATGGGGACAGCAATGAGCAGTTCTTC; CDR3: CASSQDGDSNEQFF
size: NA; D: TRBD2; J: TRBJ2-5; V: TRBV4-1; DNA: TGCGCCAGCAGCCAAGACCCACTAGCGGGGAGCCAAGAGACCCAGTACTTC; CDR3: CASSQDPLAGSQETQYF
size: NA; D: NA; J: TRBJ2-1; V: TRBV6-2/TRBV6-3; DNA: TGTGCCAGCACTCCCTCGACCACCACTGAGCAGTTCTTC; CDR3: CASTPSTTTEQFF
size: NA; D: NA; J: TRBJ2-7; V: TRBV6-9; DNA: TGTGCCAGCAGTTATTGGGGCAGGGGTACCTCCTACGAGCAGTACTTC; CDR3: CASSYWGRGTSYEQYF
size: few; D: TRBD1; J: TRBJ1-2; V: TRBV7-6; DNA: TGTGCCAGCAGCTTAAGGGGACAGGGGGAAATTCTCTCCCCGGATGGCTACACCTTC; CDR3: CASSLRGQGEILSPDGYTF
size: NA; D: TRBD1; J: TRBJ2-3; V: TRBV18; DNA: TGTGCCAGCTCACCAGGGGACAGATCTAGCACAGATACGCAGTATTTT; CDR3: CASSPGDRSSTDTQYF
size: few; D: TRBD2; J: TRBJ2-3; V: TRBV7-3; DNA: TGTGCCAGCAGTTCAACTAGCGGAGAGACAGATACGCAGTATTTT; CDR3: CASSSTSGETDTQYF